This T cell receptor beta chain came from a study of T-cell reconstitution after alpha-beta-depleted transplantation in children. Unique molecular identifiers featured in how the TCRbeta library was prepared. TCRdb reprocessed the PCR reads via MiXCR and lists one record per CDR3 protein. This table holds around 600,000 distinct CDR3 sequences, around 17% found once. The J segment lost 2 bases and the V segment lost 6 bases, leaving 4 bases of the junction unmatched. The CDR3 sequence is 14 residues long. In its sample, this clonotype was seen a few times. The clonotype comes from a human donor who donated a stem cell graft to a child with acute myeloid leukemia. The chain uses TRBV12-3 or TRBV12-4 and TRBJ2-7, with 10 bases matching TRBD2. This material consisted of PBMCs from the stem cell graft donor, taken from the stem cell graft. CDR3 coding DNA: TGTGCCAGCAGGAACAGCGGGGGGGCCTACGAGCAGTACTTC. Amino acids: CASRNSGGAYEQYF.